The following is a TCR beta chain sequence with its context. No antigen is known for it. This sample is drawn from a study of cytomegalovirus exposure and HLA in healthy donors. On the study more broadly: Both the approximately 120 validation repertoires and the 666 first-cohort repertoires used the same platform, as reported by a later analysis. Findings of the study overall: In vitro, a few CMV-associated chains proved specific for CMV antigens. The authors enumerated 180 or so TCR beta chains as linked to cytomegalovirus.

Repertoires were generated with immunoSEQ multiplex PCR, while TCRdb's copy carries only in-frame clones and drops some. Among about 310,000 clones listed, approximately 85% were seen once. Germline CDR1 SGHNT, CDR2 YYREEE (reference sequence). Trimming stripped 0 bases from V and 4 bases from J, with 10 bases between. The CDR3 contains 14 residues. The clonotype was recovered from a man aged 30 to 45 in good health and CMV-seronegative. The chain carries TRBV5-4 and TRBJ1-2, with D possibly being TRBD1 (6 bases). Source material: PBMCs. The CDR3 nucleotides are TGTGCCAGCAGCTTGGTCCAGGGGACCTATGGCTACACCTTC. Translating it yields CASSLVQGTYGYTF.